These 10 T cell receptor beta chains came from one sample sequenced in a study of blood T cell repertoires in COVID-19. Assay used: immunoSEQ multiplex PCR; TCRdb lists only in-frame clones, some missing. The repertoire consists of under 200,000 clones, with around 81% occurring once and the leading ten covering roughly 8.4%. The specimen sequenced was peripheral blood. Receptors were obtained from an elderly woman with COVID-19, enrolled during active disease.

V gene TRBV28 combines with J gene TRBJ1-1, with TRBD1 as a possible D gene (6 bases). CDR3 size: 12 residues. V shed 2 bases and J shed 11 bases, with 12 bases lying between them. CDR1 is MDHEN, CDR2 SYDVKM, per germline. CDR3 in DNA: TGTGCCAGCAGTTTAACGGTCCAGGGGGCTTTCTTT. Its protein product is CASSLTVQGAFF.

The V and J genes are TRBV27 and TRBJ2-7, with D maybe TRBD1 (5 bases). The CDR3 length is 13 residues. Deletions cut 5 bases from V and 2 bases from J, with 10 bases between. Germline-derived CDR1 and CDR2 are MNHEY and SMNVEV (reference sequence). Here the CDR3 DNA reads TGTGCCAGCAGTCCGTGGGGCACCTACGAGCAGTACTTC. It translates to CASSPWGTYEQYF.

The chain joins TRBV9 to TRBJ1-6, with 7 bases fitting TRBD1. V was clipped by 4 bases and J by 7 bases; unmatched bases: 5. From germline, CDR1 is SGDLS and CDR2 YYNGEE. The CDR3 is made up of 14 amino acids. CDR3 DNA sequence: TGTGCCAGCAGCAAGGGACAGCCCAATTCACCCCTCCACTTT. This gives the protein CASSKGQPNSPLHF.

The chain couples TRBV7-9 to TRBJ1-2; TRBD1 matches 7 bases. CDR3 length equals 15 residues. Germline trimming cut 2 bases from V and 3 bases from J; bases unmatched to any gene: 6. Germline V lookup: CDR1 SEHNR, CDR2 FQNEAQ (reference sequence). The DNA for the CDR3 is TGTGCCAGCAGCTTAACCGGGACAGCTTACTATGGCTACACCTTC. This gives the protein CASSLTGTAYYGYTF. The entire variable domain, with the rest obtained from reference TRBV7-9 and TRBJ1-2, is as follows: DTGVSQNPRHKITKRGQNVTFRCDPISEHNRLYWYRQTLGQGPEFLTYFQNEAQLEKSRLLSDRFSAERPKGSFSTLEIQRTEQGDSAMYLCASSLTGTAYYGYTFGSGTRLTVV.

CDR3 in amino acids: CASSQANQETQYF. CDR3 bases: TGCGCCAGCAGCCAGGCCAACCAAGAGACCCAGTACTTC. This chain connects TRBV4-1 to TRBJ2-5; D remains ambiguous. With 3 bases removed from V and 0 bases from J, the gap between germline ends came to 5 bases. This CDR3 is built from 13 residues. Germline-derived CDR1 and CDR2 are MGHRA and YSYEKL.

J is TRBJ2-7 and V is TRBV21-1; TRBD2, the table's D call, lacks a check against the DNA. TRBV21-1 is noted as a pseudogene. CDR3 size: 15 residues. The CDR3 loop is CASHDSTSGNYEQYF. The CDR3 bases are TGTGCCAGCCATGACTCGACTAGCGGCAACTACGAGCAGTACTTC.

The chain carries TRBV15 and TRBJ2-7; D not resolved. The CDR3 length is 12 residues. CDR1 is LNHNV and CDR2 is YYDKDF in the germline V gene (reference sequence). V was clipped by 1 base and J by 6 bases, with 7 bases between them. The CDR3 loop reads CATSRGRSEQYF. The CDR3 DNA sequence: TGTGCCACCAGCAGAGGGCGGAGCGAGCAGTACTTC.

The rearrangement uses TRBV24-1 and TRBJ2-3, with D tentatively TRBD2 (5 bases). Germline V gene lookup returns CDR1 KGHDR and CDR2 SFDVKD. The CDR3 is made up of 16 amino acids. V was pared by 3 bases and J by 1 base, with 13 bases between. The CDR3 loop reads CATSDPLAGGTDTQYF. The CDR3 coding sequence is TGTGCCACCAGTGATCCCCTTGCCGGGGGCACAGATACGCAGTATTTT.

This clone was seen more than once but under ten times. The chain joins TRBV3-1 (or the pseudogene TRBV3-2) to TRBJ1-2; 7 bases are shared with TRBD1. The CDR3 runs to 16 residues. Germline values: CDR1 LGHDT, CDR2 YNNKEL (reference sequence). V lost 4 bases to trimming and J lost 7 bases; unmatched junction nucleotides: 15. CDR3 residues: CASSLLTGVGKSGYTF. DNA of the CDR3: TGTGCCAGCAGCCTTCTAACAGGGGTCGGTAAAAGTGGCTACACCTTC.

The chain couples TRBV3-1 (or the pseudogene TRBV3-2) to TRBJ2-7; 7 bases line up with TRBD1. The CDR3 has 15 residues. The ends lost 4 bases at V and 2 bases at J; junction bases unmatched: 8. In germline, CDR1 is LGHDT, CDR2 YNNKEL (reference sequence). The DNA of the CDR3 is TGTGCCAGCAGCCCCTCACCGGACAGGACCTACGAGCAGTACTTC. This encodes CASSPSPDRTYEQYF.